These 18 T cell receptor beta chains were all obtained from the same sample, sequenced in a study of blood T cell repertoires in COVID-19. Here immunoSEQ multiplex PCR was the method, and the copy in TCRdb shows in-frame clones only, minus some. The sample has 200,000 to 250,000 clones; roughly 79% are singletons. Sequenced sample: peripheral blood. The receptors come from a woman of 80 years or more with acute or convalescent COVID-19.

This clone occurred a few times. The chain employs TRBV18 and TRBJ1-6; 12 nucleotides align to TRBD1. The germline V gene has CDR1 KGHSH and CDR2 LQKENI. The CDR3 extends over 15 amino acids. V trimming: 3 bases; J trimming: 13 bases; junction bases outside the gene matches: 7. The chain's CDR3 is CASSPRGQGAGPLHF. In DNA, the CDR3 is TGTGCCAGCTCACCGAGGGGACAGGGGGCTGGGCCCCTCCACTTT.

The chain employs TRBV7-9 and TRBJ2-5; maybe TRBD1 (6 bases). CDR3 length: 15 amino acids. The V gene lost 5 bases and the J gene lost 7 bases, with 20 bases spanning the gap. Germline V gene lookup returns CDR1 SEHNR and CDR2 FQNEAQ (reference sequence). CDR3 nucleotides: TGTGCCAGCAGCCAAGGACAGTCCTTCGGTGGGACCCAGTACTTC. Translating it yields CASSQGQSFGGTQYF.

V usage is TRBV28 and J usage is TRBJ2-7, with TRBD2 matching over 10 bases. V trimming: 6 bases; J trimming: 3 bases; junction bases outside the gene matches: 8. This CDR3 has 15 residues. Per the germline V gene, CDR1 is MDHEN and CDR2 is SYDVKM. The CDR3 nucleotides read TGTGCCAGCAGCAACCCAGCGGGGGGGAACTACGAGCAGTACTTC. It translates to CASSNPAGGNYEQYF.

This clone was seen repeatedly, ten times or more. This chain uses TRBV19 with TRBJ1-3; TRBD1 is a possible D gene (5 bases). Per the germline V gene, CDR1 is LNHDA and CDR2 is SQIVND (reference sequence). The CDR3 contains 15 residues. With 7 bases removed from V and 2 bases from J, the gap between germline ends came to 15 bases. CDR3 sequence reads: CASTTRAGPGNTIYF. Here the CDR3 DNA reads TGTGCCAGTACCACCCGCGCGGGACCTGGAAACACCATATATTTT.

The genes are TRBV18 and TRBJ2-7; 8 nucleotides match TRBD1. Germline loops: CDR1 KGHSH, CDR2 LQKENI. This CDR3 has 12 residues. The V gene end was trimmed by 3 bases and the J gene end by 12 bases; junction bases not matched to a gene: 7. The CDR3 DNA sequence: TGTGCCAGCTCACCCGGACAGGGCCCACTGTACTTC. This sequence encodes CASSPGQGPLYF.

The rearrangement joins TRBV5-4 to TRBJ2-1, with 9 bases fitting TRBD2. Germline values: CDR1 SGHNT, CDR2 YYREEE (reference sequence). After removal of 0 bases from V and 16 bases from J, the junction contained 17 bases not matched to a gene. This CDR3 comprises 16 residues. The CDR3 is CASSLALAGTSSPRFF. Written as DNA, the CDR3 is TGTGCCAGCAGCTTGGCACTAGCGGGTACCTCTTCACCCCGATTCTTC.

This clone was recorded a few times. This sequence joins TRBV11-3 and TRBJ2-1, with a possible D match to TRBD1 (5 bases). Trimming cost V 5 bases and J 5 bases, with 22 bases left between them. Germline-derived CDR1 and CDR2 are SGHNT and YENEEA. This CDR3 region has 17 residues. CDR3: CASSPEPVPWGHNEQFF. The CDR3 coding sequence is TGTGCCAGCAGCCCCGAACCGGTACCTTGGGGCCACAATGAGCAGTTCTTC.

V and J are TRBV11-1 and TRBJ1-1; 11 bases match TRBD1. V dropped 4 bases and J dropped 11; count of bases not matched to a gene: 9. The CDR3 is 14 amino acids. Germline lookup yields CDR1 SGHAT and CDR2 FQDESV (reference sequence). This chain's CDR3 is CASSSDRGLVGAFF. CDR3 DNA sequence: TGTGCCAGCAGCTCGGACAGGGGGCTAGTCGGCGCTTTCTTT.

This clone has more than one count but fewer than ten. The chain combines TRBV6-1 with TRBJ1-2, with 9 bases lining up with TRBD1. This CDR3 is built from 15 residues. Germline values: CDR1 MNHNS, CDR2 SASEGT. V lost 3 bases, J lost 5 bases, and 7 bases stayed unmatched. CDR3 coding DNA: TGTGCCAGCAGTGACGGGACAGGGATTGTGTATGGCTACACCTTC. This codes for CASSDGTGIVYGYTF.

V usage is TRBV2 and J usage is TRBJ2-5, with TRBD2 matching over 7 bases. V lost 1 base, J lost 5 bases, and 10 bases stayed unmatched. The CDR3 runs to 16 residues. Germline CDR1 is SNHLY and CDR2 is FYNNEI. The CDR3 nucleotides read TGTGCCAGCAGTGAAGTTCTGGGCGGGAGCGGGGAGACCCAGTACTTC. This encodes CASSEVLGGSGETQYF.

The rearrangement joins TRBV28 to TRBJ1-5, with TRBD1 as a possible D gene (5 bases). Germline CDR1 is MDHEN and CDR2 is SYDVKM. The CDR3 is 14 amino acids. Trimming took 8 bases from V and 2 from J, leaving 13 bases between them. In nucleotides, the CDR3 is TGTGCCAGCTCCCAAGGAGGGGGCAATCAGCCCCAGCATTTT. Amino acids: CASSQGGGNQPQHF.

The rearrangement joins TRBV18 to TRBJ1-4, with D possibly matching TRBD1 (6 bases). The CDR3 length is 16 residues. Germline V gene lookup returns CDR1 KGHSH and CDR2 LQKENI. Trimming cost V 2 bases and J 4 bases, with 14 bases left between them. This CDR3 is CASSPLSGTINEKLFF. Written as DNA, the CDR3 is TGTGCCAGCTCACCATTGTCTGGGACAATTAATGAAAAACTGTTTTTT.

This clone appeared a single time. The rearrangement uses TRBV7-6 and TRBJ2-1; possibly TRBD2 for D (6 bases). The germline V gene has CDR1 SGHVS and CDR2 FNYEAQ. The CDR3 contains 13 residues. Trimming took off 3 bases at V and 3 bases at J, with 6 bases between the two ends. The DNA for the CDR3 is TGTGCCAGCAGCTTGGACTACTACAATGAGCAGTTCTTC. Its translation is CASSLDYYNEQFF.

The rearrangement joins TRBV7-2 to TRBJ1-5; tentative D call: TRBD1 (6 bases). This CDR3 comprises 15 residues. V was shortened by 1 base and J by 5 bases, with 12 bases between the two germline ends. Germline-derived CDR1 and CDR2 are SGHTA and FQGNSA. CDR3 bases: TGTGCCAGCAGCTTAGTGGCGGGGGGCCATCAGCCCCAGCATTTT. Its translation is CASSLVAGGHQPQHF.

This clone showed up just once. V is TRBV28 and J is TRBJ2-2; weak D call: TRBD1 (6 bases). This CDR3 spans 15 amino acids. V lost 6 bases and J 5 bases, leaving 16 bases between the germline ends. Germline lookup yields CDR1 MDHEN and CDR2 SYDVKM. The CDR3 nucleotides read TGTGCCAGCAGGGTCGGACAGTTTAGGACCGGGGAGCTGTTTTTT. It specifies CASRVGQFRTGELFF.

This rearrangement joins TRBV18 to TRBJ2-7; D is unclear. This CDR3 is 13 amino acids long. V was trimmed by 3 bases and J by 4 bases, leaving 10 bases between them. Germline V gene sequence: CDR1 KGHSH, CDR2 LQKENI. Here the CDR3 DNA reads TGTGCCAGCTCACCCAACCCACAGTACGAGCAGTACTTC. It translates to CASSPNPQYEQYF.

The V gene is TRBV11-3, the J gene TRBJ2-1; 12 bases are shared with TRBD2. Germline V lookup: CDR1 SGHNT, CDR2 YENEEA. Losses at the gene ends were 5 bases for V and 4 bases for J; bases not matched to a gene: 6. The CDR3 runs 16 residues. CDR3 in amino acids: CASSQSSGRAYNEQFF. DNA of the CDR3: TGTGCCAGCAGCCAATCTAGCGGGAGGGCGTACAATGAGCAGTTCTTC.

The genes are TRBV6-4 and TRBJ2-1; tentative D call: TRBD2 (5 bases). This CDR3 comprises 12 residues. Trimming cost V 6 bases and J 9 bases, with 12 bases left between them. Germline CDR1 reads MRHNA; CDR2 reads SNTAGT. Here the CDR3 reads CASRDPRGEQFF. CDR3 DNA: TGTGCCAGCAGGGACCCACGGGGTGAGCAGTTCTTC.